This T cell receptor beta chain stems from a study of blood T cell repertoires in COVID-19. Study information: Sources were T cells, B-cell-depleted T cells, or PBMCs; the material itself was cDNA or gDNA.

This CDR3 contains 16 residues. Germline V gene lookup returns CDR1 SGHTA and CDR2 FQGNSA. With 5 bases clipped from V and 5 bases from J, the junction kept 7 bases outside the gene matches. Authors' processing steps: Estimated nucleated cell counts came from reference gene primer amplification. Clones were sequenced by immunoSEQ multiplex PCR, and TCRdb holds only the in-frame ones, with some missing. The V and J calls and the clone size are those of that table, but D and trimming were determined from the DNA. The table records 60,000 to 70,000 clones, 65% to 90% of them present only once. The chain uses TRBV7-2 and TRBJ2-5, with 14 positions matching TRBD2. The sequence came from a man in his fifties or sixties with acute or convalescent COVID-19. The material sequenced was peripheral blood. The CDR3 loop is CASSPRTSGGRETQYF. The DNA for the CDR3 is TGTGCCAGCAGCCCAAGGACTAGCGGGGGGCGGGAGACCCAGTACTTC.